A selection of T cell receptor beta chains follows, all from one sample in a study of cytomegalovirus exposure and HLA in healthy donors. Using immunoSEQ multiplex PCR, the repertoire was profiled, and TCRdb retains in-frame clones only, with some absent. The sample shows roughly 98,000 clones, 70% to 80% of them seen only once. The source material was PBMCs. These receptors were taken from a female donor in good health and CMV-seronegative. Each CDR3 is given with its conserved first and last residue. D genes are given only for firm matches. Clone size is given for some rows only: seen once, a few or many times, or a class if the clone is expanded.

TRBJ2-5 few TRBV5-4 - TGTGCCAGCAGCCAAGGACAGACCCAAGAGACCCAGTACTTC CASSQGQTQETQYF
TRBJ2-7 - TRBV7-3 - TGTGCCAGCAGCTTAACCAGTGATTACGAGCAGTACTTC CASSLTSDYEQYF
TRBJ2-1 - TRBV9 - TGTGCCAGCAGCGTATACCTGACTAGTGACAATGAGCAGTTCTTC CASSVYLTSDNEQFF
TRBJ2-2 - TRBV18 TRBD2 TGTGCCAGCTCAGAAGGGGAGCGGGGGCCGGTCACCGGGGAGCTGTTTTTT CASSEGERGPVTGELFF
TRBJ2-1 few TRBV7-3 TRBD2 TGTGCCAGCAGGCTGCTAGCGGGGGTAATGTTCTTC CASRLLAGVMFF
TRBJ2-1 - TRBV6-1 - TGTGCCAGCAGTGCTCGGACAAGTACCTACAATGAGCAGTTCTTC CASSARTSTYNEQFF
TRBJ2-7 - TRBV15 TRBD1 TGTGCCACCAGCAGGGTGGATGGGACAGGCGGCGAGCAGTACTTC CATSRVDGTGGEQYF
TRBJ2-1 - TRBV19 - TGTGCCAGTAGTATTAACTACAATGAGCAGTTCTTC CASSINYNEQFF
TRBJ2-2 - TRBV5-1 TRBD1 TGCGCCAGCAGCTTGGCCAGGGGGCGGAACGGGGAGCTGTTTTTT CASSLARGRNGELFF
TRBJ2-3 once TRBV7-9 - TGTGCCAGCAGCTTGATGATTCGCACTAGCACAGATACGCAGTATTTT CASSLMIRTSTDTQYF
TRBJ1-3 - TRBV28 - TGTGCCAGCAGTTTCGGGGCTGGAAACACCATATATTTT CASSFGAGNTIYF
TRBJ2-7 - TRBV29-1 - TGCAGCGCAGTGCTGGGGGGAATTATCTACGAGCAGTACTTC CSAVLGGIIYEQYF
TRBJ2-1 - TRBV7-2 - TGTGCCAGCAGCTTAGGGCTCGACAATGAGCAGTTCTTC CASSLGLDNEQFF
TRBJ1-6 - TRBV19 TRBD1 TGTGCCAGTAGTCTTGTCGGGACAGTGGGAATCTATAATTCACCCCTCCACTTT CASSLVGTVGIYNSPLHF
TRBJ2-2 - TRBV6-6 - TGTGCCAGCGAGGGCGGGGAGCTGTTTTTT CASEGGELFF
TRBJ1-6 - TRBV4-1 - TGCGCCAGCAGCCTATGGGCGGGGATAGGTGGGTTCGGTTCACCCCTCCACTTT CASSLWAGIGGFGSPLHF
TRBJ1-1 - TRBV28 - TGTGCCAGCACCCAAACTTTAGATGTTCGGGCTGAAGCTTTCTTT CASTQTLDVRAEAFF
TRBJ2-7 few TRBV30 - TGTGCCTGGCAGGACACGTCCTACGAGCAGTACTTC CAWQDTSYEQYF
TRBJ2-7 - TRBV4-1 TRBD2 TGCGCCAGCAGCCAAGAGGCTAGCGGGGGCTCCTACGAGCAGTACTTC CASSQEASGGSYEQYF
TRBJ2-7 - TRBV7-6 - TGTGCCAGCAGCTTAGGACAGTCTCCCTACGAGCAGTACTTC CASSLGQSPYEQYF
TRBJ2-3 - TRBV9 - TGTGCCAGCAGCGTTAGCTCCGAGCGACTCCCCGGGACAGATACGCAGTATTTT CASSVSSERLPGTDTQYF
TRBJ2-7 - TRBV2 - TGTGCCAGCAGTCGGGGATCCTACGAGCAGTACTTC CASSRGSYEQYF
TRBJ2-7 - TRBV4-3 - TGCGCCAGCAGCCCTTCCTACGAGCAGTACTTC CASSPSYEQYF
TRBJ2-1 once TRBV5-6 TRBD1 TGTGCCAGCAGCCGGACAGGGAGCAATGAGCAGTTCTTC CASSRTGSNEQFF
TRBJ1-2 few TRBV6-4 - TGTGCCAGCAGTGACTATGGGGGACTGACGGGCGGCTACACCTTC CASSDYGGLTGGYTF
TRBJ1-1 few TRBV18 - TGTGCCAGCTCCGGTCAGGAGGACACTGAAGCTTTCTTT CASSGQEDTEAFF
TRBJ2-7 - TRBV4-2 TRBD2 TGTGCCAGCAGCCAAGTGGGGGTAGCGGGAGGGCCCTACGAGCAGTACTTC CASSQVGVAGGPYEQYF
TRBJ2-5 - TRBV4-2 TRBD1 TGTGCCAGCAGCCGCAGCAGGGACAGGGAGAGGGAGACCCAGTACTTC CASSRSRDRERETQYF
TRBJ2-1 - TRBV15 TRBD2 TGTGCCACCAGCAGAGATCGGGGCGGGAGGGCCAATGAGCAGTTCTTC CATSRDRGGRANEQFF
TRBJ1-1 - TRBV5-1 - TGCGCCAGCAGCCCTAGACAGCTTGGGGACACTGAAGCTTTCTTT CASSPRQLGDTEAFF